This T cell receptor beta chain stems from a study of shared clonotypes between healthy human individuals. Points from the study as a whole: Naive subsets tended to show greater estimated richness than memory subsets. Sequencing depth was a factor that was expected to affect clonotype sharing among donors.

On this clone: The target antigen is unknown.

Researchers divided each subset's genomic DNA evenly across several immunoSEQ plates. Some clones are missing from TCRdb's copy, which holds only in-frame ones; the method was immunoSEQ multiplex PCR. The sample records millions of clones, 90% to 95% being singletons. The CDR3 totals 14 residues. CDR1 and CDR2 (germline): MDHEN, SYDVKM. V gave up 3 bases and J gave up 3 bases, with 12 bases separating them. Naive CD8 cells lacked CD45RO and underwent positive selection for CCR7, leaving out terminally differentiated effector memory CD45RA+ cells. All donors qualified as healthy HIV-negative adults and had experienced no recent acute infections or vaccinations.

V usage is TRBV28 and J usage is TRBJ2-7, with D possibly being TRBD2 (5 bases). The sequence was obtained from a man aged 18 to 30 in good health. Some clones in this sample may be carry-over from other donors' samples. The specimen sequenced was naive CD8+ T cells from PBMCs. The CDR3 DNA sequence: TGTGCCAGCAGTTTGGATAGCGCCTACTACGAGCAGTACTTC. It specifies CASSLDSAYYEQYF. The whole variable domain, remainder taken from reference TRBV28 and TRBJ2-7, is DVKVTQSSRYLVKRTGEKVFLECVQDMDHENMFWYRQDPGLGLRLIYFSYDVKMKEKGDIPEGYSVSREKKERFSLILESASTNQTSMYLCASSLDSAYYEQYFGPGTRLTVT.